This T cell receptor (beta chain) was captured by sequencing in a study of early T cells in non-severe SARS-CoV-2 infection. About the research overall: Chains were not paired, and sequencing was done on bulk RNA from unsorted whole blood.

General study points: VDJdb matching skewed toward anti-spike CD8 responses, missing private and CD4 specificities.

With V trimmed by 3 bases and J by 0 bases, 9 bases remained unmatched. Per the germline V gene, CDR1 is SGHRS and CDR2 is YFSETQ. The CDR3 is 17 residues long. Each cDNA molecule carried a unique molecular identifier. A single record per CDR3 protein comes from TCRdb applying MiXCR to the 5' RACE reads. This sample has approximately 65,000 distinct CDR3 sequences, with 11% found just once. In its sample, this clonotype was seen a few times. Antigen specificity is unknown. The chain has TRBV5-1 and TRBJ1-1, with 9 bases matching TRBD1. This TCR derives from an adult who was a healthcare worker with PCR-confirmed SARS-CoV-2 infection or an uninfected control (not recorded which). The starting material was whole blood, obtained at baseline. CDR3 sequence reads: CASSSPMGTGLNTEAFF. Here the CDR3 DNA reads TGCGCCAGCAGCTCACCCATGGGGACAGGGTTGAACACTGAAGCTTTCTTT.